These T cell receptor beta chains were read from a single sample in a study of memory CD4+ T cells and cytomegalovirus serostatus. The protocol was immunoSEQ multiplex PCR, while the TCRdb copy is restricted to in-frame clones and leaves out a portion. Here the sample spans just under 40,000 clones, 75% to 80% being singletons. Source material: memory CD4+ T cells from blood. The source is an adult in good health and CMV-seronegative. Each CDR3 is given with its conserved first and last residue. The D gene is left open where the match is weak. The size of a clone is reported for some rows only, either as once, few or many, or as a class for expanded clones.

-	TRBJ1-4	TRBV5-1	-	TGCGCCAGCAGCTACAGGGCTTCGATCGACGTGACGACTAATGAAAAACTGTTTTTT	CASSYRASIDVTTNEKLFF
-	TRBJ2-1	TRBV7-9	-	TGTGCCAGCAGCTCTGTGGGCGGAGAGCAGTTCTTC	CASSSVGGEQFF
TRBD2	TRBJ2-5	TRBV5-1	-	TGCGCCAGCAGCGGAGCACGGCGGGGGGGCGCAGAGACCCAGTACTTC	CASSGARRGGAETQYF
-	TRBJ1-2	TRBV6-6	-	TGTGCCAGCAGTTACTCATCAGGGGCGGATGGCTACACCTTC	CASSYSSGADGYTF
TRBD2	TRBJ2-1	TRBV7-6	-	TGTGCCAGCAGCCGGACTAGCGGCAACAATGAGCAGTTCTTC	CASSRTSGNNEQFF
TRBD2	TRBJ2-3	TRBV6-4	once	TGTGCCAGCAGCGCTCTAGCGGGGGCCCCGCTAATAGTTTTT	CASSALAGAPLIVF
-	TRBJ1-3	TRBV6-5	-	TGTGCCAGCAGTTATCAGGGGCACTCTGGAAACACCATATATTTT	CASSYQGHSGNTIYF
-	TRBJ2-5	TRBV7-9	-	TGTGCCAGCAGTCCTCGGGACAAAGCGTACCAAGAGACCCAGTACTTC	CASSPRDKAYQETQYF
TRBD1	TRBJ1-2	TRBV19	-	TGTGCCAGTCTCCGAGCTAAGGGGGCGATCTATGGCTACACCTTC	CASLRAKGAIYGYTF
TRBD2	TRBJ2-2	TRBV7-8	-	TGTGCCAGCAGCCCCGGGGTCGTTAGGACTAGCGGCTCCGGGGAGCTGTTTTTT	CASSPGVVRTSGSGELFF
-	TRBJ1-1	TRBV7-9	-	TGTGCCAGCGGTCGGGGGCGGGGGAACACTGAAGCTTTCTTT	CASGRGRGNTEAFF
-	TRBJ1-1	TRBV7-3	-	TGTGCCAGCAGCTTCTATACGGACACTGAAGCTTTCTTT	CASSFYTDTEAFF
TRBD2	TRBJ2-7	TRBV7-2	-	TGTGCCAGCAGCCCTCCTGGACTAGAGCAGTACGAGCAGTACTTC	CASSPPGLEQYEQYF
-	TRBJ1-5	TRBV7-9	once	TGTGCCAGCAGCTTAGCCGACTATCAGCCCCAGCATTTT	CASSLADYQPQHF
-	TRBJ2-7	TRBV11-3	-	TGTGCCAGCAGCTCCCGGACGGGCCTGGGGGTGTGGCAGTACTTC	CASSSRTGLGVWQYF
TRBD1	TRBJ2-1	TRBV5-1	-	TGCGCCAGCAGCTTGGACAGGGGGGAGAATGAGCAGTTCTTC	CASSLDRGENEQFF